This T cell receptor (beta chain) derives from a study of T-cell reconstitution after alpha-beta-depleted transplantation in children. Study-level results: TCRbeta diversity was high at day 60 in some patients (a result of surviving recipient T cells and thymic progenitors). At the one-year point after transplant, T-cell counts and TCRbeta diversity were found to come mostly from T cells that had been newly produced. Several hundred expanded graft clones reportedly supplied alpha-beta T cells about two months after transplant.

This clonotype showed up many times. Antigen unknown. Unique molecular identifiers were used to barcode this TCRbeta library. TCRdb reprocessed the PCR reads via MiXCR and lists one record per CDR3 protein. This sample has 780,000 or so distinct CDR3 sequences; under 20% occur once, and the top ten carry about 5%. The V and J ends lost 3 bases and 5 bases respectively, with 13 bases between them. The CDR3 sequence is 14 residues long. Specimen: PBMCs, mostly from graft donor cells, collected 360 days after TCRalphabeta/CD19-depleted stem cell transplant. The chain recombines TRBV12-3 or TRBV12-4 with TRBJ2-5; D perhaps matches TRBD2 (6 bases). The origin of this receptor is a male patient under 18 who had a stem cell transplant for acute lymphoblastic leukemia, so the T cells may come from the graft donor. This CDR3 reads CASSLMRGGETQYF. CDR3 nucleotide sequence: TGTGCCAGCAGTTTGATGCGGGGTGGGGAGACCCAGTACTTC.